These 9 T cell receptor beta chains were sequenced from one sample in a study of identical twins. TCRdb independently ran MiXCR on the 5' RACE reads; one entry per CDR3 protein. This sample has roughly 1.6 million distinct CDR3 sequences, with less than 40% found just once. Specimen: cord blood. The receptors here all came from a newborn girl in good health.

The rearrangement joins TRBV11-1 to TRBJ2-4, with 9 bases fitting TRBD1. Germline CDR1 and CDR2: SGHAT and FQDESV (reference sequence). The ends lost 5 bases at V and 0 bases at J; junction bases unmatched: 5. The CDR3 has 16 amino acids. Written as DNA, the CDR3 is TGTGCCAGCAGCGAAGGGACAGGGCTAGCCAAAAACATTCAGTACTTC. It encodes CASSEGTGLAKNIQYF.

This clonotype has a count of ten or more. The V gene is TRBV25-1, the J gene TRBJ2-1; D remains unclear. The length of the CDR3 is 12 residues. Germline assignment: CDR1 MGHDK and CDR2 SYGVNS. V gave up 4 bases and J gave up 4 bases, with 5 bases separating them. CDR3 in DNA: TGTGCCAGCAGTGCCCCTTACAATGAGCAGTTCTTC. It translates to CASSAPYNEQFF.

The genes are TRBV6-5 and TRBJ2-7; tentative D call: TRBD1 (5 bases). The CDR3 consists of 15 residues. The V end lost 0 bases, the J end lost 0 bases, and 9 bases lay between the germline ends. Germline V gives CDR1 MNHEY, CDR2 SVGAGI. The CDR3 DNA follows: TGTGCCAGCAGTTACTCGCAGGGTGACTCCTACGAGCAGTACTTC. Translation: CASSYSQGDSYEQYF.

This chain's CDR3 is CASSELREGYNEQFF. For the CDR3, the DNA is TGTGCCAGCAGTGAACTGCGGGAGGGCTACAATGAGCAGTTCTTC. V and J are TRBV25-1 and TRBJ2-1, with 9 bases fitting TRBD2. Germline loops: CDR1 MGHDK, CDR2 SYGVNS. V gave up 2 bases and J gave up 3 bases; unmatched junction bases: 2. The CDR3 consists of 15 residues.

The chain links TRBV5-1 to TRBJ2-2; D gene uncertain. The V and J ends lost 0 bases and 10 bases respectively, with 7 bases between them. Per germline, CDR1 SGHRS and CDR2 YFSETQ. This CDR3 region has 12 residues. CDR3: CASSLARVELFF. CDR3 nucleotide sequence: TGCGCCAGCAGCTTGGCTAGAGTGGAGCTGTTTTTT.

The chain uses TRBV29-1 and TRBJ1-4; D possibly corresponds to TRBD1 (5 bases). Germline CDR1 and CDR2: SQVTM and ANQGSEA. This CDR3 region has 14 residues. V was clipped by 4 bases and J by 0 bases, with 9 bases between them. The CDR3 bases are TGCAGCGTTGTGGGGGGAGCAACTAATGAAAAACTGTTTTTT. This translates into CSVVGGATNEKLFF.

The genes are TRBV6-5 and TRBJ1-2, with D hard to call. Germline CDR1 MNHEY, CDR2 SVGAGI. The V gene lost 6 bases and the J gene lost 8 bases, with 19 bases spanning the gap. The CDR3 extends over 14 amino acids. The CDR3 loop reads CASRPKTVPWGYTF. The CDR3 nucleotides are TGTGCCAGCAGACCCAAAACAGTCCCTTGGGGCTACACCTTC.

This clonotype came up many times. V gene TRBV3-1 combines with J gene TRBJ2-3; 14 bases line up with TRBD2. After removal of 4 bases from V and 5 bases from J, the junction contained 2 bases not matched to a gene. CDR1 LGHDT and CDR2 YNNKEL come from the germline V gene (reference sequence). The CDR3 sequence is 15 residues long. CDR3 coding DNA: TGTGCCAGCAGCCCGACTAGCGGGAGGGGAGATACGCAGTATTTT. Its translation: CASSPTSGRGDTQYF.

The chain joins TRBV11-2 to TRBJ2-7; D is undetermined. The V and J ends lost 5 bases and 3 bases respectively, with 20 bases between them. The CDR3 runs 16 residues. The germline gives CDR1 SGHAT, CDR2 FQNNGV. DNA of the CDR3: TGTGCCAGCAGCCTAGGGTTAGTTATCCCGGTCTACGAGCAGTACTTC. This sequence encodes CASSLGLVIPVYEQYF.